This TCR beta chain was identified in a study of monozygotic twins with cystic fibrosis (dated by TCRdb to the early 2020s). General notes on the study: Three micrograms of fragmented DNA went through around 16 PCR cycles to produce barcoded libraries. To assess genetic influence on V and J gene usage, the study compared TCR beta repertoires within and across 16 monozygotic twin pairs with cystic fibrosis. The cohort comprised ten female and six male twin pairs aged roughly 2.0 to 40 years, median about 9.3 years, mostly children and adolescents. On the day of blood sampling, twins were ranked among over a thousand cohort participants for weight-for-height and for FEVPerc (FEV1 disease centile). Data for three of the twin pairs had previously been reported in another context. Study-wide findings and limitations: Significantly higher nucleotide-identical clonotype sharing was observed within monozygotic CF twin pairs than between unrelated CF individuals (P = 0.000026, Mann-Whitney). The cohort was small, and no association was found between shared CDR3 numbers and age, concordance or disease severity. Simpson clonality was generally low (median approximately 0.01), which suggests a naive-dominated repertoire, and clonality was higher in the most severely affected patients. V gene usage was most similar to the co-twin in 13 of 16 pairs, and J usage was most similar to the co-twin in 8 of 16 pairs, which suggests genetic constraints.

With respect to this clone: Its antigen specificity is not known. Base qualities were left out, and no much larger clone turns up one base away.

TCR beta CDR3 regions were amplified by multiplex PCR using the immunoSEQ immune profiling system, following the manufacturer's instructions. An Illumina NextSeq system was used for sequencing. The authors' analysis ran thus. Sequence data were processed on the immunoSEQ Analyzer platform, and clonality was calculated as the square root of Simpson's index of productive rearrangements. Jensen-Shannon distance served as the measure of similarity in V and J usage, while OLGA was used to compute CDR3 generation probabilities. Shared CDR3 sequences were searched in the immuneACCESS database (August 2020) and in VDJdb (December 2020). TCRdb took this table from immuneACCESS and kept in-frame rearrangements with V and J called. Such tables lack part of the clones; where checked against another copy, unresolved V genes explain under half of the gap, and the rest is unexplained. D and trimming come from the DNA, and the V and J calls and clone size come from that table. This sample gives tens of thousands of clones in total; under 90% of them show up just once. Roughly 1.7% of the sample is in the top ten clones.

At the junction V is shortened by 5 bases and J by 3 bases; bases outside the gene matches: 5. From the cysteine through the phenylalanine, the CDR3 covers 14 amino acids. This entry keeps only the CDR3 DNA: 42 bases, framed from base 1. Sequences SGHNT (CDR1) and YYREEE (CDR2) are obtained from the germline V gene (reference sequence). The twin pairs came from the European Cystic Fibrosis Twin and Sibling Study Cohort, which recruited patients from 158 CF clinics across 14 European countries. Zygosity and CFTR genotype were verified in-house, and zygosity was tested by multiplex PCR of nine short tandem repeat loci. Each twin gave a peripheral blood sample, and clinical parameters were documented on that same day of blood sampling. Genomic DNA was isolated from peripheral blood cells with phenol/chloroform and kept in TE buffer at 4 degrees C.

The V and J segments used are TRBV5-4 and TRBJ1-1; 9 bases in the middle match TRBD1. The sequencing input was blood. This receptor was obtained from a girl aged 2-9 years with cystic fibrosis. The CDR3 sequence is CASRTTGGDTEAFF. The DNA sequence reads TGTGCCAGCAGGACGACAGGGGGAGACACTGAAGCTTTCTTT. The entire variable domain, with the stretches around the CDR3 drawn from the reference TRBV5-4 and TRBJ1-1 proteins, is ETGVTQSPTHLIKTRGQQVTLRCSSQSGHNTVSWYQQALGQGPQFIFQYYREEENGRGNFPPRFSGLQFPNYSSELNVNALELDDSALYLCASRTTGGDTEAFFGQGTRLTVV.